These 22 T cell receptor beta chains share one sample of origin, sequenced in a study of T cell responses to AZD1222 COVID-19 vaccine. Produced via immunoSEQ multiplex PCR; TCRdb's table is partial and in-frame only. The sample shows more than 150,000 clones, 90% to 95% of them seen only once. The source material was peripheral blood, sampled 28 days after the second AZD1222 dose. These receptors were collected from an adult who received the AZD1222 COVID-19 vaccine.

The chain couples TRBV2 to TRBJ1-1; maybe TRBD1 (6 bases). Trimming removed 7 bases at V and 0 bases at J, with 12 bases between. The V gene's germline CDR1 is SNHLY and CDR2 FYNNEI. The CDR3 length is 14 residues. CDR3 sequence: CASTIGQMNTEAFF. CDR3 nucleotides: TGTGCCAGCACGATCGGACAGATGAACACTGAAGCTTTCTTT.

CDR3: CATGTGSGNTIYF. The CDR3 DNA reads as TGTGCCACGGGGACAGGGAGTGGAAACACCATATATTTT. The genes are TRBV24-1 and TRBJ1-3; 9 bases are shared with TRBD1. The CDR3 is 13 amino acids. V trimming: 10 bases; J trimming: 3 bases; junction bases outside the gene matches: 3. Per germline, CDR1 KGHDR and CDR2 SFDVKD.

The V and J genes are TRBV28 and TRBJ1-2, with 7 positions matching TRBD1. The V gene's germline CDR1 is MDHEN and CDR2 SYDVKM. V gave up 6 bases and J gave up 7 bases; unmatched junction bases: 14. This CDR3 is built from 15 residues. The CDR3 nucleotides are TGTGCCAGCAGACGGCCTTTAAACAGGGGTGGTGGCTACACCTTC. It codes for CASRRPLNRGGGYTF.

The rearrangement links TRBV11-2 to TRBJ2-7, with unresolved D. Germline V CDR1 and CDR2: SGHAT, FQNNGV. CDR3 size: 14 residues. Trimming took 0 bases from V and 7 from J, leaving 13 bases between them. CDR3: CASSLEAWALEQYF. CDR3 sequence (DNA): TGTGCCAGCAGCTTAGAGGCCTGGGCTTTGGAGCAGTACTTC.

This clone was seen more than once but under ten times. The chain links TRBV6-1 to TRBJ1-4; possible D gene TRBD1, 6 bases. This CDR3 spans 11 amino acids. V was pared by 2 bases and J by 17 bases, with 12 bases between. Germline V gene lookup returns CDR1 MNHNS and CDR2 SASEGT. Here the CDR3 DNA reads TGTGCCAGCAGTGAAATGGGGGGCTTATTTTTT. Residues: CASSEMGGLFF.

The chain uses TRBV18 and TRBJ2-1; 9 bases fit TRBD1. V shed 4 bases, J shed 1 base, and the junction held 8 bases outside the gene matches. Germline CDR1 is KGHSH and CDR2 is LQKENI. The CDR3 extends over 17 amino acids. Here the CDR3 DNA reads TGTGCCAGCTCACTTGGGACAGGGACCTTATCCTACAATGAGCAGTTCTTC. Encoded protein: CASSLGTGTLSYNEQFF.

CDR3 sequence: CASSQSGQGEGTQYF. CDR3 DNA sequence: TGTGCCAGCAGCCAATCAGGACAGGGCGAAGGGACCCAGTACTTC. The rearrangement uses TRBV16 and TRBJ2-5; 8 bases align to TRBD1. Germline V gene sequence: CDR1 KGHSY, CDR2 FQNENV. The CDR3 is 15 amino acids. V lost 0 bases and J lost 7; bases outside the gene matches: 7.

The chain recombines TRBV11-2 with TRBJ2-7; D might be TRBD1 (5 bases). The CDR3 contains 14 residues. The germline V gene has CDR1 SGHAT and CDR2 FQNNGV. Between the trimmed V and J ends, which lost 5 bases and 1 base, there was a span of 12 bases. CDR3 nucleotides: TGTGCCAGCAGCCCACGACAGAATTCCTACGAGCAGTACTTC. It specifies CASSPRQNSYEQYF.

This clone showed up just a few times. The J gene is TRBJ2-3, the V gene TRBV9; perhaps TRBD2 as D (5 bases). The CDR3 runs to 14 residues. V was pared by 0 bases and J by 4 bases, with 9 bases between. CDR1 is SGDLS and CDR2 is YYNGEE in the germline V gene. CDR3 nucleotide sequence: TGTGCCAGCAGCGTAGGAGGGTACGCAGATACGCAGTATTTT. This encodes CASSVGGYADTQYF. Complete variable domain (other parts from reference TRBV9 and TRBJ2-3): DSGVTQTPKHLITATGQRVTLRCSPRSGDLSVYWYQQSLDQGLQFLIQYYNGEERAKGNILERFSAQQFPDLHSELNLSSLELGDSALYFCASSVGGYADTQYFGPGTRLTVL.

The genes are TRBV11-3 and TRBJ2-1, with TRBD1 matching 7 bases. V lost 4 bases and J lost 3; bases outside the gene matches: 0. The CDR3 is 13 residues long. Germline loops: CDR1 SGHNT, CDR2 YENEEA. The DNA of the CDR3 is TGTGCCAGCAGCTACAGGGGCTACAATGAGCAGTTCTTC. This codes for CASSYRGYNEQFF. The complete variable domain, with remaining parts taken from reference TRBV11-3 and TRBJ2-1, reads EAGVVQSPRYKIIEKKQPVAFWCNPISGHNTLYWYLQNLGQGPELLIRYENEEAVDDSQLPKDRFSAERLKGVDSTLKIQPAELGDSAVYLCASSYRGYNEQFFGPGTRLTVL.

The table lists this clone with a count of one. The rearrangement uses TRBV6-5 and TRBJ1-2; D is unclear. CDR1 and CDR2 (germline): MNHEY, SVGAGI. V gave up 8 bases and J gave up 2 bases, with 9 bases separating them. The CDR3 loop spans 12 amino acids. The CDR3 loop reads CASAYRNYGYTF. DNA for the CDR3: TGTGCCAGCGCGTACAGAAACTATGGCTACACCTTC.

The genes are TRBV5-4 and TRBJ2-3; 9 bases are a match to TRBD2. V was clipped by 5 bases and J by 4 bases; unmatched bases: 8. This CDR3 is built from 15 residues. Germline loops: CDR1 SGHNT, CDR2 YYREEE (reference sequence). The CDR3 sequence is CASSKDSGSPDTQYF. The CDR3 bases are TGTGCCAGCAGTAAAGATAGCGGGAGCCCAGATACGCAGTATTTT.

This clone was detected a few times. The V and J genes are TRBV18 and TRBJ1-5; no reliable D call. The CDR3 loop spans 13 amino acids. Trimming left V 2 bases short and J 3 bases short, with 5 bases between. Germline CDR1 and CDR2: KGHSH and LQKENI. The CDR3 nucleotides read TGTGCCAGCTCACCAATGGACAATCAGCCCCAGCATTTT. It codes for CASSPMDNQPQHF.

As concerns this clone: This same CDR3 is encoded by further DNA sequences in the sample. The J gene is TRBJ1-1, the V gene TRBV20-1; no clear D gene. CDR3 length equals 11 residues. Trimming removed 1 base at V and 5 bases at J, with 5 bases between. Per germline, CDR1 DFQATT and CDR2 SNEGSKA (reference sequence). In DNA, the CDR3 is TGCAGTGCTAGAGGTGTTACTGAAGCTTTCTTT. Protein: CSARGVTEAFF.

This sequence joins TRBV6-4 and TRBJ2-1, with 12 bases identical to TRBD2. V lost 3 bases and J lost 8; bases outside the gene matches: 5. The CDR3 has 15 residues. Per the germline V gene, CDR1 is MRHNA and CDR2 is SNTAGT. The CDR3 sequence: CASSEETSGSYEQFF. For the CDR3, the DNA is TGTGCCAGCAGTGAAGAGACTAGCGGGAGTTATGAGCAGTTCTTC.

This chain links TRBV10-1 with TRBJ1-1, with D possibly being TRBD1 (5 bases). Trimming pared 10 bases from V and 4 bases from J, leaving 16 bases between. Germline-derived CDR1 and CDR2 are WNHNN and SYGVQD (reference sequence). This CDR3 contains 13 residues. CDR3 nucleotides: TGCGCCACCTCGTTCGGGGCGAGCACTGAAGCTTTCTTT. It yields the protein CATSFGASTEAFF.

V is TRBV3-1 (or the pseudogene TRBV3-2) and J is TRBJ1-2, with D unresolved. V lost 5 bases to trimming and J lost 8 bases, with 12 bases between them. Germline CDR1 LGHDT, CDR2 YNNKEL (reference sequence). This CDR3 contains 12 residues. CDR3 sequence (DNA): TGTGCCAGCAGCACCCGAGCCGGGGGCTACACCTTC. It is translated as CASSTRAGGYTF.

J is TRBJ1-1 and V is TRBV11-3; D remains unclear. The ends were cut back, 5 bases at V and 11 bases at J, with 24 bases in the middle. Germline CDR1 is SGHNT and CDR2 is YENEEA. The CDR3 totals 15 residues. The CDR3 sequence is CASSLASGRNSFAFF. The CDR3 DNA reads as TGTGCCAGCAGCCTAGCCTCGGGCAGAAATAGTTTTGCTTTCTTT. The variable domain in full, with the rest retrieved from reference TRBV11-3 and TRBJ1-1, is EAGVVQSPRYKIIEKKQPVAFWCNPISGHNTLYWYLQNLGQGPELLIRYENEEAVDDSQLPKDRFSAERLKGVDSTLKIQPAELGDSAVYLCASSLASGRNSFAFFGQGTRLTVV.

The chain links TRBV19 to TRBJ2-1; no clear D. CDR1 and CDR2 (germline): LNHDA, SQIVND (reference sequence). V shed 1 base and J shed 5 bases, with 6 bases lying between them. CDR3 length: 13 amino acids. As DNA, the CDR3 is TGTGCCAGTAGTATAGCCCCAAACAATGAGCAGTTCTTC. Translated: CASSIAPNNEQFF.

This chain links TRBV2 with TRBJ1-5, with a tentative D call TRBD1 (5 bases). V was trimmed by 6 bases and J by 0 bases, leaving 12 bases between them. The CDR3 totals 15 residues. Per germline, CDR1 SNHLY and CDR2 FYNNEI. The CDR3 coding sequence is TGTGCCAGCAGAGAGACAGATAATAGCAATCAGCCCCAGCATTTT. This codes for CASRETDNSNQPQHF.

This chain connects TRBV5-1 to TRBJ2-1; 13 positions match TRBD2. CDR3 length: 21 residues. Germline assignment: CDR1 SGHRS and CDR2 YFSETQ. The V and J ends lost 0 bases and 2 bases, in that order; junction bases with no gene match: 14. CDR3 coding DNA: TGCGCCAGCAGCTTGGCCTTTGGACTAGCGGGAGTTACGGTTCCCTACAATGAGCAGTTCTTC. This sequence encodes CASSLAFGLAGVTVPYNEQFF.

J is TRBJ2-3 and V is TRBV19; 8 positions agree with TRBD2. J gave up 2 bases and V 6 bases, and 7 bases lay outside the gene matches. Germline CDR1 reads LNHDA; CDR2 reads SQIVND (reference sequence). This CDR3 region has 15 residues. The CDR3 nucleotides are TGTGCCAGTAGCGGGAGGGACACCCACACAGATACGCAGTATTTT. Its protein is CASSGRDTHTDTQYF.